This T cell receptor beta chain was retrieved from a study of CD8 T cells in ankylosing spondylitis. Study-wide points: Ankylosing spondylitis blood appeared to carry a characteristic TCR beta motif of roughly eight highly homologous variants.

Libraries of TCR beta came from quantitative 5'-RACE with molecular barcodes. TCRdb passed the 5' RACE reads through MiXCR, listing each CDR3 protein once. Among about 200,000 distinct CDR3 sequences listed, around 7.9% were seen once. CDR1 and CDR2 from the germline V gene are SEHNR and FQNEAQ (reference sequence). The CDR3 loop spans 11 amino acids. This clonotype was seen many times. The antigen remains undetermined. Relative to the germline gene, one junction end is altered; a read error may explain this. The chain is built from TRBV7-9 and TRBJ1-4; 8 bases align to TRBD1. This sequence was found in a male donor with ankylosing spondylitis. The source material was blood, either unsorted or a sorted T cell fraction (not recorded which). CDR3 sequence: CASSSGWDRLF. In DNA, the CDR3 is TGTGCCAGCAGCTCGGGGTGGGACAGGCTTTTT.